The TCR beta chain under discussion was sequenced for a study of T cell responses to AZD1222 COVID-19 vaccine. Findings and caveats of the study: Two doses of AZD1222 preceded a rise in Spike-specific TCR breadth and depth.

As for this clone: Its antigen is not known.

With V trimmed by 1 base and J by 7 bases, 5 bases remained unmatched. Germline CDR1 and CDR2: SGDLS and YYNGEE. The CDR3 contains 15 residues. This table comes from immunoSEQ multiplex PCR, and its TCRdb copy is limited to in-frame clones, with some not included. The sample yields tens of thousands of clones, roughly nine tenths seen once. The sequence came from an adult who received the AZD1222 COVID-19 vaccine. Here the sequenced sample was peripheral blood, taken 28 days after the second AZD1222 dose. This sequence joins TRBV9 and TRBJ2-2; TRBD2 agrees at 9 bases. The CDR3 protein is CASSVRPSGIGELFF. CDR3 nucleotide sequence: TGTGCCAGCAGCGTACGGCCTAGCGGGATCGGGGAGCTGTTTTTT.